This passage covers 19 T cell receptor beta chains from one sample sequenced in a study of T cell responses to AZD1222 COVID-19 vaccine. The table came from immunoSEQ multiplex PCR; TCRdb's copy has only in-frame clones and leaves some out. The sample has 150,000 to 200,000 clones; just over 90% are singletons. This sample comprised peripheral blood, obtained on day 0 of MenACWY control vaccination. The receptor source for this set is an adult in good health.

The J gene is TRBJ1-2, the V gene TRBV9, with D perhaps matching TRBD1 (5 bases). The V gene lost 3 bases and the J gene lost 0 bases, with 18 bases spanning the gap. Germline V gene lookup returns CDR1 SGDLS and CDR2 YYNGEE. The CDR3 has 17 amino acids. CDR3 DNA sequence: TGTGCCAGCAGCGGATGGGACGCCACCGGAGCTAACTATGGCTACACCTTC. Residues: CASSGWDATGANYGYTF.

The V and J genes are TRBV2 and TRBJ2-2, with 9 bases that match TRBD2. The germline gives CDR1 SNHLY, CDR2 FYNNEI. Unmatched junction bases numbered 9, after V lost 7 bases and J lost 3 bases. The CDR3 extends over 16 amino acids. The CDR3 nucleotides read TGTGCCAGCACACCCTTGGCTAGCGGGGACACCGGGGAGCTGTTTTTT. Translated: CASTPLASGDTGELFF.

A few counts support this clone. This chain connects TRBV28 to TRBJ1-6, with D tentatively TRBD1 (5 bases). The V gene's germline CDR1 is MDHEN and CDR2 SYDVKM. V lost 5 bases and J 7 bases, leaving 15 bases between the germline ends. CDR3 length equals 15 residues. The chain's CDR3 is CASSDQGSPNSPLHF. DNA for the CDR3: TGTGCCAGCAGTGACCAGGGTTCCCCCAATTCACCCCTCCACTTT.

The V gene is TRBV19, the J gene TRBJ2-5; 8 bases map to TRBD1. With 10 bases clipped from V and 4 bases from J, the junction kept 5 bases outside the gene matches. The CDR3 length is 12 residues. The germline gives CDR1 LNHDA, CDR2 SQIVND (reference sequence). The CDR3 spells CATADRGETQYF. The DNA for the CDR3 is TGTGCCACAGCAGACAGGGGAGAGACCCAGTACTTC.

This sequence joins TRBV9 and TRBJ2-6; 9 positions match TRBD1. Germline V gene sequence: CDR1 SGDLS, CDR2 YYNGEE. This CDR3 is built from 17 residues. The V gene end was trimmed by 4 bases and the J gene end by 0 bases; junction bases not matched to a gene: 5. The CDR3 is CASSRDRVYSGANVLTF. DNA for the CDR3: TGTGCCAGCAGCCGGGACAGGGTATACTCTGGGGCCAACGTCCTGACTTTC.

This rearrangement joins TRBV7-6 to TRBJ2-7, with D possibly matching TRBD1 (7 bases). The germline V gene encodes CDR1 SGHVS and CDR2 FNYEAQ. V lost 2 bases to trimming and J lost 3 bases, with 11 bases between them. The CDR3 loop spans 14 amino acids. The CDR3 DNA reads as TGTGCCAGCAGCTTACGGGGGACAGTCTACGAGCAGTACTTC. Protein sequence: CASSLRGTVYEQYF.

V usage is TRBV7-2 and J usage is TRBJ1-1; D gene unclear. Trimming took 0 bases from V and 4 from J, leaving 12 bases between them. Germline CDR1 SGHTA, CDR2 FQGNSA. CDR3 length: 15 residues. The CDR3 reads CASSLAAGIGTEAFF. CDR3 in DNA: TGTGCCAGCAGCTTAGCAGCAGGAATTGGCACTGAAGCTTTCTTT.

The chain links TRBV2 to TRBJ1-2; D perhaps matches TRBD1 (6 bases). Germline V gene sequence: CDR1 SNHLY, CDR2 FYNNEI. This CDR3 spans 13 amino acids. Trimming took off 2 bases at V and 5 bases at J, with 9 bases between the two ends. The CDR3 reads CASSELGHYGYTF. Here the CDR3 DNA reads TGTGCCAGCAGTGAACTGGGACATTATGGCTACACCTTC.

In the case of this clone: The sample carries other DNA sequences with the same CDR3. V and J are TRBV27 and TRBJ2-7, with 8 bases identical to TRBD1. V was pared by 2 bases and J by 2 bases, with 5 bases of the junction left unmatched. Germline V gene lookup returns CDR1 MNHEY and CDR2 SMNVEV (reference sequence). The CDR3 runs 15 residues. CDR3: CASSLTGQGAYEQYF. DNA for the CDR3: TGTGCCAGCAGTTTAACAGGACAGGGCGCCTACGAGCAGTACTTC.

V gene TRBV29-1 combines with J gene TRBJ1-5; 8 positions agree with TRBD1. Germline V gene sequence: CDR1 SQVTM, CDR2 ANQGSEA. The CDR3 contains 14 residues. V was pared by 4 bases and J by 0 bases, with 2 bases of the junction left unmatched. CDR3 in amino acids: CSVGTGSSNQPQHF. The CDR3 coding sequence is TGCAGCGTTGGGACAGGGAGTAGCAATCAGCCCCAGCATTTT. The variable domain in full, with the rest retrieved from reference TRBV29-1 and TRBJ1-5, is SAVISQKPSRDICQRGTSLTIQCQVDSQVTMMFWYRQQPGQSLTLIATANQGSEATYESGFVIDKFPISRPNLTFSTLTVSNMSPEDSSIYLCSVGTGSSNQPQHFGDGTRLSIL.

CDR3: CASRGTLSTDTQYF. In DNA form, the CDR3 reads TGTGCCAGCAGGGGAACCTTAAGCACAGATACGCAGTATTTT. V gene TRBV6-5 combines with J gene TRBJ2-3; no definite D call. V was pared by 6 bases and J by 0 bases, with 10 bases between. This CDR3 contains 14 residues. Germline lookup yields CDR1 MNHEY and CDR2 SVGAGI.

V gene TRBV27 combines with J gene TRBJ1-5; D is possibly TRBD1 (6 bases). The CDR3 is 15 amino acids. Germline assignment: CDR1 MNHEY and CDR2 SMNVEV (reference sequence). Trimming pared 4 bases from V and 5 bases from J, leaving 15 bases between. The DNA of the CDR3 is TGTGCCAGCAGTTCCTTGGGGGGGGCATATCAGCCCCAGCATTTT. Translating it yields CASSSLGGAYQPQHF.

The rearrangement uses TRBV3-1 (or the pseudogene TRBV3-2) and TRBJ2-1; 13 bases match TRBD2. With V trimmed by 4 bases and J by 7 bases, 7 bases remained unmatched. The CDR3 is 16 residues long. CDR1 LGHDT and CDR2 YNNKEL come from the germline V gene (reference sequence). The CDR3 region is CASSRRGTSGKNEQFF. As DNA, the CDR3 is TGTGCCAGCAGCCGCCGGGGGACTAGCGGGAAAAATGAGCAGTTCTTC.

The chain joins TRBV7-8 to TRBJ2-1, with D hard to call. There are 14 residues in the CDR3. From germline, CDR1 is SGHVS and CDR2 FQNEAQ. Trimming removed 0 bases at V and 6 bases at J, with 9 bases between. CDR3 nucleotide sequence: TGTGCCAGCAGCTTAGCGGGTCTTTCCAATGAGCAGTTCTTC. Its protein is CASSLAGLSNEQFF.

The chain employs TRBV27 and TRBJ2-1, with D tentatively TRBD2 (6 bases). The CDR3 is 14 amino acids. Trimming removed 8 bases from V and 2 bases from J, with 13 bases in between. Germline CDR1 MNHEY, CDR2 SMNVEV (reference sequence). In nucleotides, the CDR3 is TGTGCCAGCCGGGCGGGGTCCCCCTACAATGAGCAGTTCTTC. It codes for CASRAGSPYNEQFF.

This chain connects TRBV9 to TRBJ1-2; the D is unclear. The CDR3 spans 15 residues. The germline CDR1 and CDR2 sequences are SGDLS and YYNGEE. The V end was cut by 2 bases, the J end by 4 bases, with 15 bases between. The CDR3 sequence is CASSVPLLDPYGYTF. Written as DNA, the CDR3 is TGTGCCAGCAGCGTCCCACTCCTGGACCCCTATGGCTACACCTTC. Together with reference TRBV9 and TRBJ1-2, the CDR3 gives the full variable domain: DSGVTQTPKHLITATGQRVTLRCSPRSGDLSVYWYQQSLDQGLQFLIQYYNGEERAKGNILERFSAQQFPDLHSELNLSSLELGDSALYFCASSVPLLDPYGYTFGSGTRLTVV.

The chain has TRBV23-1 and TRBJ2-1, with D perhaps TRBD1 or TRBD2 (5 bases each). TRBV23-1 is classed as an ORF, of uncertain function. This CDR3 has 16 amino acids. Trimming took 0 bases from V and 2 from J, leaving 11 bases between them. CDR3 residues: CASSQSPGPPYNEQFF. The CDR3, as DNA: TGCGCCAGCAGTCAATCGCCGGGGCCCCCCTACAATGAGCAGTTCTTC.

The DNA for the CDR3 is TGTGCCAGCAGCCTCTTGGGTGGCTACACCTTC. Encoded protein: CASSLLGGYTF. V gene TRBV6-6 combines with J gene TRBJ1-2, with D uncertain. Trimming removed 6 bases from V and 7 bases from J, with 9 bases in between. CDR1 and CDR2 (germline): MNHNY, SVGAGI (reference sequence). The CDR3 covers 11 residues.

V usage is TRBV2 and J usage is TRBJ1-1, with D perhaps matching TRBD1 (5 bases). The CDR3 extends over 12 amino acids. The ends were cut back, 7 bases at V and 6 bases at J, with 12 bases in the middle. In germline, CDR1 is SNHLY, CDR2 FYNNEI. CDR3 DNA sequence: TGTGCCAGCACCAGGGAATTGGCTGAAGCTTTCTTT. Translating gives CASTRELAEAFF.